This T cell receptor beta chain was identified in a study of blood T cell repertoires in COVID-19. Across the study: Collection of acute and convalescent COVID-19 samples took place in the United States, Italy and Spain. T cells, B-cell-depleted T cells, or PBMCs supplied cDNA or gDNA.

In the original workflow: Estimates of nucleated cell counts were drawn from the amplification of reference gene primers. The assay was immunoSEQ multiplex PCR, and TCRdb's table has in-frame clones only and misses some. V and J calls and clone size are given by that table; D and trimming were obtained from the DNA. The sample includes under 200,000 clones, approximately 88% seen only once; the top ten take approximately 2.9%. The CDR3 sequence is 15 residues long. The V and J ends lost 1 base and 0 bases respectively, with 7 bases between them. Germline values: CDR1 SGHRS, CDR2 YFSETQ. The sequenced sample was peripheral blood. The clonotype comes from a woman between 55 and 75 years old with acute or convalescent COVID-19. The chain is built from TRBV5-1 and TRBJ1-4; D not certain. CDR3 sequence: CASSLMSATNEKLFF. CDR3 nucleotide sequence: TGCGCCAGCAGCTTGATGTCCGCAACTAATGAAAAACTGTTTTTT.